This T cell receptor beta chain stems from a study of tumor and adjacent non-tumor tissue in lung cancer. A modified ARM-PCR protocol with three rounds of nested PCR amplified TCRbeta. Each CDR3 protein is one row after TCRdb ran MiXCR on the multiplex PCR reads. The sample includes around 79,000 distinct CDR3 sequences, roughly two thirds of them seen just once. RNA was extracted from bulk tissue without any cell sorting. Between August and November 2014, newly diagnosed, chemotherapy-naive lung cancer patients underwent thoracic surgery in China. In regard to this clonotype: Its cognate antigen is unknown. Germline is not matched at one junction end, which may reflect a read error.

The germline V gene has CDR1 SGHAT and CDR2 FQNNGV. The CDR3 runs to 16 residues. Study-level findings and limits: TCR diversity was significantly greater in tumor than normal lung tissue.

This chain links TRBV11-2 with TRBJ2-5; TRBD1 or TRBD2 may be the D gene (6 bases each). This receptor was identified in a middle-aged woman with non-small cell lung cancer. Sequencing was performed on lung tumor tissue. CDR3 nucleotide sequence: TGTGCCAGCAACTCCCAAGGATGGGGGGCCAGCGAGACGCAGTACTTC. The encoded protein is CASNSQGWGASETQYF.